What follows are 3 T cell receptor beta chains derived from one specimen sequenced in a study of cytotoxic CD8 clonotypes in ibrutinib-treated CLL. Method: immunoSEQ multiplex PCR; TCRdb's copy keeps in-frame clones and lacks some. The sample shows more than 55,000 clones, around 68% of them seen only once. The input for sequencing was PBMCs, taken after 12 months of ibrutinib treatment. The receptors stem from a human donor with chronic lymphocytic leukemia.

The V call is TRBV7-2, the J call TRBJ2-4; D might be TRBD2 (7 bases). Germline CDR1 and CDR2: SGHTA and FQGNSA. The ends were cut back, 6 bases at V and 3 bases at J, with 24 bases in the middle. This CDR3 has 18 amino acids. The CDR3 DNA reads TGTGCCAGCAGTCCTCACGGAGGGGGAGGGCCGGTCAAAAACATTCAGTACTTC. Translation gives CASSPHGGGGPVKNIQYF.

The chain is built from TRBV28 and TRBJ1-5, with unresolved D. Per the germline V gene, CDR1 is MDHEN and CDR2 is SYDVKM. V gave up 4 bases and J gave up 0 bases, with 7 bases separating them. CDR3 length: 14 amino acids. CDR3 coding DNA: TGTGCCAGCAGTTCGGGTTATAGCAATCAGCCCCAGCATTTT. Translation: CASSSGYSNQPQHF. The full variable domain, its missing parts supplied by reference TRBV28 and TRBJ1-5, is DVKVTQSSRYLVKRTGEKVFLECVQDMDHENMFWYRQDPGLGLRLIYFSYDVKMKEKGDIPEGYSVSREKKERFSLILESASTNQTSMYLCASSSGYSNQPQHFGDGTRLSIL.

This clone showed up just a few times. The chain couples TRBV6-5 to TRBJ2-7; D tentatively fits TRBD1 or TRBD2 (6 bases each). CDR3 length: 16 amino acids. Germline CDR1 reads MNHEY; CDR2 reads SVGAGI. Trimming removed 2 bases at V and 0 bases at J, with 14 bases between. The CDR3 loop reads CASSYRGPLSSYEQYF. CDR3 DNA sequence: TGTGCCAGCAGTTACCGGGGGCCGTTGAGCTCCTACGAGCAGTACTTC.